This entry is about one T cell receptor beta chain. This entry comes from a study of blood T cell repertoires in COVID-19. As for the study in general: Acute-phase and convalescent COVID-19 samples originated in the United States, Italy and Spain. T cells, B-cell-depleted T cells, or PBMCs supplied cDNA or gDNA.

CDR3 length equals 15 residues. V was cut by 2 bases and J by 0 bases, with 8 bases left in between. Germline V lookup: CDR1 PRHDT, CDR2 FYEKMQ (reference sequence). Methods used by the authors: For nucleated cells, counts were estimated from reference gene primer amplification. Clones were sequenced by immunoSEQ multiplex PCR, and TCRdb holds only the in-frame ones, with some missing. The V and J calls and the clone size are those of that table, but D and trimming were determined from the DNA. The sample consists of approximately 160,000 clones, around 83% of them appearing once. The clonotype comes from a woman between 50 and 59 years old in a cohort sampled during active or convalescent COVID-19. Sequenced input: peripheral blood. V usage is TRBV13 and J usage is TRBJ1-5; TRBD1 might be the D (5 bases). CDR3 DNA sequence: TGTGCCAGCAGCTTATCGGGGGATAGCAATCAGCCCCAGCATTTT. Translation gives CASSLSGDSNQPQHF.